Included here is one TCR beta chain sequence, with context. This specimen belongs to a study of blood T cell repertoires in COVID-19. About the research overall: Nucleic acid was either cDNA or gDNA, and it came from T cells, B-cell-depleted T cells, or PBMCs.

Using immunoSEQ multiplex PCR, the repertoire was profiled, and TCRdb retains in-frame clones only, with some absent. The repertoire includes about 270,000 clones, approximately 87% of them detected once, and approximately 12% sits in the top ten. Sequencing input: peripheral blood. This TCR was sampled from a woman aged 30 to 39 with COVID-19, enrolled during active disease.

CDR3 loop: CASSQAGTGSDTQYF. The CDR3 region has the DNA TGCGCCAGCAGCCAAGCCGGGACAGGGTCCGATACGCAGTATTTT. The genes are TRBV4-1 and TRBJ2-3, with 9 bases aligning to TRBD1. The CDR3 consists of 15 residues. The ends lost 1 base at V and 6 bases at J; junction bases unmatched: 5. CDR1 MGHRA and CDR2 YSYEKL come from the germline V gene.